The 14 T cell receptor beta chains reported below all come from one sample, sequenced in a study of shared clonotypes between healthy human individuals. Positively selected for CCR7, the CD45RO-negative cells used as naive CD8 cells excluded terminally differentiated effector memory CD45RA+ cells. TCRdb keeps only in-frame clones here, not all; method: immunoSEQ multiplex PCR. This table has some 2 million clones, about 94% appearing once. The specimen sequenced was naive CD8+ T cells sorted from blood. The receptors stem from a man aged 18 to 30 in good health.

The chain couples TRBV10-3 to TRBJ2-7; D not resolved. V lost 3 bases and J 6 bases, leaving 9 bases between the germline ends. CDR3 length: 12 residues. Germline CDR1 and CDR2: ENHRY and SYGVKD. For the CDR3, the DNA is TGTGCCATCAGTGAACCCTTGGGCGAGCAGTACTTC. Protein product: CAISEPLGEQYF.

This chain uses TRBV11-2 with TRBJ2-7; D call uncertain. Deletions cut 4 bases from V and 12 bases from J, with 13 bases between. CDR1 is SGHAT and CDR2 is FQNNGV in the germline V gene. There are 11 residues in the CDR3. The CDR3 coding sequence is TGTGCCAGCAGCTCAGAAAATCGTCCGTACTTC. Translation: CASSSENRPYF.

The V call is TRBV28, the J call TRBJ2-3, with D uncertain. The CDR3 loop spans 14 amino acids. Trimming took off 4 bases at V and 2 bases at J, with 10 bases between the two ends. Germline V gene data show CDR1 as MDHEN and CDR2 as SYDVKM. CDR3 sequence (DNA): TGTGCCAGCAGTTACGTCCCTTCCACAGATACGCAGTATTTT. Amino acid sequence: CASSYVPSTDTQYF.

As to this clone: Other DNA sequences in this specimen translate into the identical CDR3. CDR3 residues: CASSEGLAGGYEQFF. Written as DNA, the CDR3 is TGTGCCAGCAGCGAAGGACTAGCGGGGGGTTATGAGCAGTTCTTC. The V and J genes are TRBV9 and TRBJ2-1; TRBD2 matches 14 bases. Germline values: CDR1 SGDLS, CDR2 YYNGEE. V was pared by 3 bases and J by 8 bases, with 4 bases of the junction left unmatched. CDR3 length equals 15 residues.

V is TRBV27 and J is TRBJ2-1, with D perhaps matching TRBD2 (5 bases). Germline loops: CDR1 MNHEY, CDR2 SMNVEV (reference sequence). CDR3 length: 15 amino acids. V was clipped by 5 bases and J by 2 bases, with 13 bases between them. For the CDR3, the DNA is TGTGCCAGCAGTGAGAGGGCCTATACCTACAATGAGCAGTTCTTC. Its protein product is CASSERAYTYNEQFF.

The CDR3 loop is CASTTWTSGPYNEQFF. CDR3 coding DNA: TGTGCCAGCACCACCTGGACTAGCGGACCCTACAATGAGCAGTTCTTC. The chain is built from TRBV2 and TRBJ2-1; 10 bases are shared with TRBD2. The CDR3 extends over 16 amino acids. The germline gives CDR1 SNHLY, CDR2 FYNNEI. Germline trimming cut 7 bases from V and 2 bases from J; bases unmatched to any gene: 8.

The chain joins TRBV12-5 to TRBJ1-6, with D hard to call. The CDR3 totals 13 residues. Germline V gene sequence: CDR1 LGHNT, CDR2 FRNRAP. V was pared by 0 bases and J by 10 bases, with 7 bases between. CDR3: CASGLVRRSPLHF. In DNA, the CDR3 is TGTGCTAGTGGTTTGGTACGGAGGTCACCCCTCCACTTT.

This chain uses TRBV10-3 with TRBJ2-7; 13 bases map to TRBD2. The germline CDR1 and CDR2 sequences are ENHRY and SYGVKD. V trimming: 6 bases; J trimming: 4 bases; junction bases outside the gene matches: 9. The CDR3 runs 16 residues. CDR3 bases: TGTGCCATCAGGGGACTAGCGGGACCGACTCAATACGAGCAGTACTTC. Its translation: CAIRGLAGPTQYEQYF.

The chain joins TRBV6-1 to TRBJ1-5; D gene ambiguous. CDR3 length: 16 amino acids. V gave up 1 base and J gave up 7 bases, with 17 bases separating them. Germline V gives CDR1 MNHNS, CDR2 SASEGT. The chain's CDR3 is CASSEEVLLGSQPQHF. The DNA of the CDR3 is TGTGCCAGCAGTGAAGAGGTCCTCCTGGGAAGCCAGCCCCAGCATTTT.

This sequence joins TRBV5-1 and TRBJ1-1; D might be TRBD1 (6 bases). CDR1 and CDR2 (germline): SGHRS, YFSETQ. Trimming removed 4 bases at V and 4 bases at J, with 17 bases between. The CDR3 is 15 residues long. Written as DNA, the CDR3 is TGCGCCAGCAGCCTGCGATTACAGGGTGGCACTGAAGCTTTCTTT. Protein product: CASSLRLQGGTEAFF.

The rearrangement joins TRBV6-5 to TRBJ2-7, with TRBD1 matching over 8 bases. Germline CDR1 reads MNHEY; CDR2 reads SVGAGI. The V and J ends lost 0 bases and 2 bases, in that order; junction bases with no gene match: 6. CDR3 length: 16 amino acids. DNA of the CDR3: TGTGCCAGCAGTTACTCGGGAGACAGGGGAACCTACGAGCAGTACTTC. It specifies CASSYSGDRGTYEQYF.

The chain carries TRBV6-1 and TRBJ1-1; D might be TRBD1 (5 bases). The CDR3 is made up of 16 amino acids. The V end was cut by 0 bases, the J end by 3 bases, with 14 bases between. In germline, CDR1 is MNHNS, CDR2 SASEGT. The CDR3 sequence: CASSEAIWTGDTEAFF. The CDR3 DNA is TGTGCCAGCAGTGAAGCGATCTGGACGGGGGACACTGAAGCTTTCTTT.

The gene calls are TRBV5-4 and TRBJ2-7, with D possibly being TRBD2 (5 bases). Germline V CDR1 and CDR2: SGHNT, YYREEE (reference sequence). This CDR3 has 14 amino acids. The V gene lost 7 bases and the J gene lost 2 bases, with 16 bases spanning the gap. CDR3 protein: CASADGVSPYEQYF. The CDR3, as DNA: TGTGCCAGCGCTGACGGGGTATCCCCCTACGAGCAGTACTTC. The full variable domain, rest sourced from reference TRBV5-4 and TRBJ2-7, is ETGVTQSPTHLIKTRGQQVTLRCSSQSGHNTVSWYQQALGQGPQFIFQYYREEENGRGNFPPRFSGLQFPNYSSELNVNALELDDSALYLCASADGVSPYEQYFGPGTRLTVT.

The chain links TRBV7-2 to TRBJ2-7, with TRBD2 matching 9 bases. Per the germline V gene, CDR1 is SGHTA and CDR2 is FQGNSA. After removal of 2 bases from V and 5 bases from J, the junction contained 4 bases not matched to a gene. The CDR3 length is 14 residues. This chain's CDR3 is CASSLLREGDEQYF. The CDR3, as DNA: TGTGCCAGCAGCTTATTGCGGGAGGGGGACGAGCAGTACTTC.